The clone carrying this T cell receptor (beta chain) was picked up a small number of times. Its target is unknown. The sample originates from a study of cytomegalovirus exposure and HLA in healthy donors. Study results and limitations: V- and J-gene trimming in TCR beta was tied to a missense DCLRE1C variant by an analysis performed later. The study designated around 150 TCR beta chains cytomegalovirus-associated. Evidence from a later analysis indicated that most CMV-associated TCR beta chains looked HLA-restricted.

Losses at the gene ends were 1 base for V and 5 bases for J; bases not matched to a gene: 5. CDR3 length equals 14 residues. Germline CDR1 is SGDLS and CDR2 is YYNGEE. It was with 60 Vbeta and 13 Jbeta primers that the PCR ran. This table comes from immunoSEQ multiplex PCR, and its TCRdb copy is limited to in-frame clones, with some not included. The sample has about 170,000 clones, 73% seen once. The TCR originated in a woman aged 18-29 years in good health and CMV-seropositive. The chain links TRBV9 to TRBJ1-2; 7 positions match TRBD1. Sequencing input: PBMCs. Written as DNA, the CDR3 is TGTGCCAGCAGCGTAACAGGGGAAGGGTATGGCTACACCTTC. Its translation is CASSVTGEGYGYTF.